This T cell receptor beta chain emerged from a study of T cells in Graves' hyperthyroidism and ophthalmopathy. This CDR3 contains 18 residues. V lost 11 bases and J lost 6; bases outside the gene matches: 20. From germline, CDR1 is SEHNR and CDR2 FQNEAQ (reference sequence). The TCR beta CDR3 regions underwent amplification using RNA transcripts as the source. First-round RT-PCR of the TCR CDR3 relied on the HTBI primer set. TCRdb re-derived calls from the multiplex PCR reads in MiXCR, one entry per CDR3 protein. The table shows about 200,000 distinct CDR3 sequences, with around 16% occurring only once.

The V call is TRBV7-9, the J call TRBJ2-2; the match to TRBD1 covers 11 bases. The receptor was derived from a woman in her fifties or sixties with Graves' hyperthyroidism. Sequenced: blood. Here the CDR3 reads CAVTLFSPRDRGAGELFF. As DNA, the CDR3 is TGTGCCGTGACCCTATTCTCCCCCCGGGACAGGGGGGCCGGGGAGCTGTTTTTT. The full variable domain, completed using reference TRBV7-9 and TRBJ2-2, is DTGVSQNPRHKITKRGQNVTFRCDPISEHNRLYWYRQTLGQGPEFLTYFQNEAQLEKSRLLSDRFSAERPKGSFSTLEIQRTEQGDSAMYLCAVTLFSPRDRGAGELFFGEGSRLTVL.